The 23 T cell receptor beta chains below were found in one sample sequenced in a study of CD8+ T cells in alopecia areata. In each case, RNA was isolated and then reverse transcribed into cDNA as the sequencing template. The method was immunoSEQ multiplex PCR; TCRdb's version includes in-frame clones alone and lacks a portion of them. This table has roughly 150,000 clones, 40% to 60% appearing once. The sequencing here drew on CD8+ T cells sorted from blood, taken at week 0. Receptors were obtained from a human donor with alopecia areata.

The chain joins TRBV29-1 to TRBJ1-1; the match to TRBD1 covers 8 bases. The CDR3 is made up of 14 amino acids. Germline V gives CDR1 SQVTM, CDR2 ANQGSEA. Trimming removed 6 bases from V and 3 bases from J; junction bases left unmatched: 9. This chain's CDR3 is CSVPDRDEDTEAFF. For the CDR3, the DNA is TGCAGCGTGCCGGACAGGGATGAGGACACTGAAGCTTTCTTT. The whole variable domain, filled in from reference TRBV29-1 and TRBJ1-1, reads SAVISQKPSRDICQRGTSLTIQCQVDSQVTMMFWYRQQPGQSLTLIATANQGSEATYESGFVIDKFPISRPNLTFSTLTVSNMSPEDSSIYLCSVPDRDEDTEAFFGQGTRLTVV.

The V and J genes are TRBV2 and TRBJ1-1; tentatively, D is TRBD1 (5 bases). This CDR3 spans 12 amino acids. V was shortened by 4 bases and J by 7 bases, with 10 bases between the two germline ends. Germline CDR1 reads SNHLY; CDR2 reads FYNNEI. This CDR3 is CASSGGSLEAFF. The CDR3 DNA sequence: TGTGCCAGCAGTGGGGGGAGCCTTGAAGCTTTCTTT.

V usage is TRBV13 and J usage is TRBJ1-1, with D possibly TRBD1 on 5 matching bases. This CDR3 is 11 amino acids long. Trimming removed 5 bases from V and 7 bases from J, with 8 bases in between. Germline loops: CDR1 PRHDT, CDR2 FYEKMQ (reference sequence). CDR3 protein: CASSTDSEAFF. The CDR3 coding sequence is TGTGCCAGCAGCACAGACAGTGAAGCTTTCTTT.

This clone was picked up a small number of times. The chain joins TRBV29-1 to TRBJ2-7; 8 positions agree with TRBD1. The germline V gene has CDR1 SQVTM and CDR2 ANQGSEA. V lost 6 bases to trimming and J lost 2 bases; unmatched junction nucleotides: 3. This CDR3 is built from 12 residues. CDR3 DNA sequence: TGCAGCGTGTGGACAGGGCCCTACGAGCAGTACTTC. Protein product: CSVWTGPYEQYF.

The DNA of the CDR3 is TGCAGCGTTGATTCGTATGAGCAGTTCTTC. It codes for CSVDSYEQFF. This chain uses TRBV29-1 with TRBJ2-1, with D uncertain. The V gene's germline CDR1 is SQVTM and CDR2 ANQGSEA. The CDR3 totals 10 residues. With 3 bases removed from V and 8 bases from J, the gap between germline ends came to 5 bases.

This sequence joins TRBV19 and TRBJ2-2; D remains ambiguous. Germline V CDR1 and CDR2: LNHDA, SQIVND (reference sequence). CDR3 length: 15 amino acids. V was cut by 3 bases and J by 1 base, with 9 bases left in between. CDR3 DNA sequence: TGTGCCAGTAGTATTCAGGTGGAGAACACCGGGGAGCTGTTTTTT. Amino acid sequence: CASSIQVENTGELFF.

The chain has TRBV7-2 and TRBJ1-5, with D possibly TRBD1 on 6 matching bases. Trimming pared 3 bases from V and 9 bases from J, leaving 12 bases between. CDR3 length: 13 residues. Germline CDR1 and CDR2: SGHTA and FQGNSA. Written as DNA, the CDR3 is TGTGCCAGCAGCTTCGGTGGGGGCCGGCCCCAGCATTTT. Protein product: CASSFGGGRPQHF.

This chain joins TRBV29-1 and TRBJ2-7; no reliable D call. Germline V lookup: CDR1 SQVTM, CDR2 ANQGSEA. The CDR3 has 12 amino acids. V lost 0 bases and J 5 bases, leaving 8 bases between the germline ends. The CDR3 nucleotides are TGCAGCGTTGAAGAACTTGACGACGAGCAGTACTTC. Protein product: CSVEELDDEQYF.

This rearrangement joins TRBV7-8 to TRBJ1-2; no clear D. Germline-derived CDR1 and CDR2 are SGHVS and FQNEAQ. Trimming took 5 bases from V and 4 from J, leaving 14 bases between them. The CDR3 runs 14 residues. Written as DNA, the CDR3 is TGTGCCAGCAGCAGCCTTTCGGAGTCCTATGGCTACACCTTC. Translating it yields CASSSLSESYGYTF. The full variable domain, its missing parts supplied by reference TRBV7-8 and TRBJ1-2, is GAGVSQSPRYKVAKRGQDVALRCDPISGHVSLFWYQQALGQGPEFLTYFQNEAQLDKSGLPSDRFFAERPEGSVSTLKIQRTQQEDSAVYLCASSSLSESYGYTFGSGTRLTVV.

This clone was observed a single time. The CDR3, as DNA: TGTGCCAGCAGCCCCCCGGCGGCGGGAGGCAATGAGCAGTTCTTC. It yields the protein CASSPPAAGGNEQFF. V gene TRBV7-6 combines with J gene TRBJ2-1, with TRBD2 identical over 8 bases. This CDR3 spans 15 amino acids. Trimming at V came to 5 bases and at J to 6 bases, leaving 9 bases not matched to a gene. Germline V gives CDR1 SGHVS, CDR2 FNYEAQ.

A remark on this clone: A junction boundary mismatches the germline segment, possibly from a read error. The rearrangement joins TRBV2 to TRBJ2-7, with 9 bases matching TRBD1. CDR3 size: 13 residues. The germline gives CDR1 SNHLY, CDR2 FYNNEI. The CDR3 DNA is TGTGCCAGCAGCGAAGGGACAGGGTACGAGCAGTACTTC. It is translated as CASSEGTGYEQYF.

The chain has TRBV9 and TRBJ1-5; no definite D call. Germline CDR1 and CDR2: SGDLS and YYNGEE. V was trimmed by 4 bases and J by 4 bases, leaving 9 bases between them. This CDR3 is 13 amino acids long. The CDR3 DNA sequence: TGTGCCAGCAGCCAAGATAAAAATCAGCCCCAGCATTTT. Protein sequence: CASSQDKNQPQHF.

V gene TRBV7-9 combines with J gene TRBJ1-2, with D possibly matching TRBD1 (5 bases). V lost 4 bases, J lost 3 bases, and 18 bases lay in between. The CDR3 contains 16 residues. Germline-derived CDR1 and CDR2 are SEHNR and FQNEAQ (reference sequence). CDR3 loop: CASSSVGLGRDYGYTF. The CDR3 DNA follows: TGTGCCAGCAGCTCGGTGGGTTTGGGACGGGACTATGGCTACACCTTC.

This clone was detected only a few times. CDR3 sequence reads: CASSPRGGIDYGYTF. The CDR3 DNA reads as TGTGCCAGCAGCCCCCGGGGGGGGATCGACTATGGCTACACCTTC. The chain is built from TRBV14 and TRBJ1-2; tentative D call: TRBD1 (5 bases). This CDR3 contains 15 residues. V lost 4 bases, J lost 3 bases, and 15 bases lay in between. Germline assignment: CDR1 SGHDN and CDR2 FVKESK. Based on the CDR3 plus reference TRBV14 and TRBJ1-2, the full variable domain is EAGVTQFPSHSVIEKGQTVTLRCDPISGHDNLYWYRRVMGKEIKFLLHFVKESKQDESGMPNNRFLAERTGGTYSTLKVQPAELEDSGVYFCASSPRGGIDYGYTFGSGTRLTVV.

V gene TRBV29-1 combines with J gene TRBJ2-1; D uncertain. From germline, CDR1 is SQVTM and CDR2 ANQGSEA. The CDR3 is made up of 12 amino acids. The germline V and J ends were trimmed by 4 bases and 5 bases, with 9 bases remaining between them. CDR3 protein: CSVVAGHNEQFF. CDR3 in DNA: TGCAGCGTTGTAGCCGGGCACAATGAGCAGTTCTTC.

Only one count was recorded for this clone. The CDR3 is CAWSGGTDGYTF. The CDR3 region has the DNA TGTGCCTGGAGTGGGGGCACGGACGGCTACACCTTC. The V call is TRBV30, the J call TRBJ1-2, with TRBD1 as a possible D gene (5 bases). V gave up 1 base and J gave up 8 bases, with 11 bases separating them. The CDR3 runs 12 residues. Looked up from germline, CDR1 is GTSNPN and CDR2 is SVGIG (reference sequence).

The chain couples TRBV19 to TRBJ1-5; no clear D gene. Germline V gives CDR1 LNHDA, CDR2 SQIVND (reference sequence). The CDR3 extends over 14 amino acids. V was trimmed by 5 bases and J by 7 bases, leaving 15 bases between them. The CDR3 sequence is CASSEDGVGQPQHF. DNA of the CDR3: TGTGCCAGTAGTGAGGACGGGGTGGGCCAGCCCCAGCATTTT. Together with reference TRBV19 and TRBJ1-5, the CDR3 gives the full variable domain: DGGITQSPKYLFRKEGQNVTLSCEQNLNHDAMYWYRQDPGQGLRLIYYSQIVNDFQKGDIAEGYSVSREKKESFPLTVTSAQKNPTAFYLCASSEDGVGQPQHFGDGTRLSIL.

Here the CDR3 reads CASSQGDEQYF. Written as DNA, the CDR3 is TGTGCCAGCAGCCAAGGAGACGAGCAGTACTTC. This chain uses TRBV5-6 with TRBJ2-7; D is unclear. CDR1 and CDR2 from the germline V gene are SGHDT and YYEEEE. CDR3 length: 11 amino acids. The V and J ends lost 4 bases and 5 bases respectively, with 7 bases between them.

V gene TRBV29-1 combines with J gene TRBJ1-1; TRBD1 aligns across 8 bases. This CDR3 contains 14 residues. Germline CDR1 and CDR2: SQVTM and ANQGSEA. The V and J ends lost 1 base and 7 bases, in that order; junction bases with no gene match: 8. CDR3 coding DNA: TGCAGCGTTGAAGGAGGGACAGGCTCATATGAAGCTTTCTTT. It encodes CSVEGGTGSYEAFF. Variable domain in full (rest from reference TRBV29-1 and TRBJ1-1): SAVISQKPSRDICQRGTSLTIQCQVDSQVTMMFWYRQQPGQSLTLIATANQGSEATYESGFVIDKFPISRPNLTFSTLTVSNMSPEDSSIYLCSVEGGTGSYEAFFGQGTRLTVV.

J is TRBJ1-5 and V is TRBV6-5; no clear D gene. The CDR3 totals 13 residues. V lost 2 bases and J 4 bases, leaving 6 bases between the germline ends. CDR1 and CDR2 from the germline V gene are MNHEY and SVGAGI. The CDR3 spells CASSYQANQPQHF. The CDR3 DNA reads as TGTGCCAGCAGTTACCAGGCGAATCAGCCCCAGCATTTT.

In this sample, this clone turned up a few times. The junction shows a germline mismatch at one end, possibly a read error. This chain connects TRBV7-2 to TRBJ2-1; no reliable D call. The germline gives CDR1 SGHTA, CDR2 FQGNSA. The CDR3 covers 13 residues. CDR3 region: CASSQSLNNEQFF. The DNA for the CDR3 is TGCGCCAGCAGCCAATCATTAAACAATGAGCAGTTCTTC.

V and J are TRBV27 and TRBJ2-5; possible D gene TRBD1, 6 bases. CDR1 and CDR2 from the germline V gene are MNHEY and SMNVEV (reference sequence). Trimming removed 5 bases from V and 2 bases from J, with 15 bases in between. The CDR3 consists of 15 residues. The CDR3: CASSLYSGTQETQYF. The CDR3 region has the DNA TGTGCCAGCAGTCTATACTCCGGGACACAAGAGACCCAGTACTTC.

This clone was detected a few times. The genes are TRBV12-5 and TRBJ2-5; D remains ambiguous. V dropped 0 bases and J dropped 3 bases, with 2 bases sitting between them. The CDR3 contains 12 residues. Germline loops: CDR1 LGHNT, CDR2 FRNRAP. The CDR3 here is CASGLVKETQYF. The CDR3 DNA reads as TGTGCTAGTGGTTTGGTAAAAGAGACCCAGTACTTC. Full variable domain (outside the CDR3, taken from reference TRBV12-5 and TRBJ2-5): DARVTQTPRHKVTEMGQEVTMRCQPILGHNTVFWYRQTMMQGLELLAYFRNRAPLDDSGMPKDRFSAEMPDATLATLKIQPSEPRDSAVYFCASGLVKETQYFGPGTRLLVL.